This T cell receptor (beta chain) was retrieved from a study of T-cell memory formation after mild COVID-19 (dated by TCRdb to about 2021). For context, the study as a whole: TCR sequence clusters from the two donors were largely donor specific. In two donors, T-cell clones that expanded and contracted after mild COVID-19 were followed by sequencing TCRalpha and TCRbeta repertoires longitudinally. The cohort was made up of two young adult volunteers, one female and one male, who were previously healthy.

PBMCs were isolated by Ficoll-Paque density gradient centrifugation. The reads were generated on an Illumina NovaSeq 6000. TCRalpha and TCRbeta cDNA libraries were constructed by 5'RACE with constant-segment primers, with sample barcodes and unique molecular identifiers being introduced. Trizol reagent was used to extract RNA from every sample. Library amplification was performed in two PCR steps, and a second sample barcode and Illumina TruSeq adapters were introduced in the second step. Libraries were sequenced on an Illumina NovaSeq with 2 x 150 bp paired-end reads. In the paper's pipeline: Demultiplexing of reads and collapsing into UMI-guided consensus sequences were performed with migec v1.2.7. With mixcr v2.1.11, UMI consensuses were aligned to TRA and TRB V and J templates and assembled into clonotypes. Expanded or contracted clonotypes were those called significant by both edgeR and NoisET, with noise models trained on biological replicates. edgeR calls used a false discovery rate-adjusted p below 0.01 and a log2 fold-change threshold of 1. PCA with hierarchical clustering of max-normalized trajectories of the 1000 most abundant clonotypes was used as exploratory dynamics analysis. Each responding clone was given a CD4 or CD8 phenotype based on the CD4+ and CD8+ repertoires, which had been sequenced separately. TCRdb reanalyzed the raw reads on its own, using fastp at Q25 for trimming and MiXCR for clone calling, and kept in-frame beta chains. Every CDR3 protein is listed once, alongside the most common genes and DNA of its rows. TCRdb's processing, not the authors', yielded these V and J calls. For this sample the table gives approximately 560,000 distinct CDR3 sequences, of which 15% to 20% were detected only once. The ten largest clones add up to just over 8% of the sample.

The CDR3 sequence holds 16 residues, the cysteine and phenylalanine included. CDR3 DNA only is kept here, 48 bases in frame from base 1. The germline V gene specifies SGHTA as CDR1 and FQGNSA as CDR2. Deletion took 8 bases off V and 5 bases off J, with a span of 22 bases between the germline ends. Summary of the overall study and its limitations: Some responding clones were detected in pre-infection memory, which suggested that pre-existing cross-reactive memory T cells had joined the SARS-CoV-2 response. Whether the second-wave clones peaking on day 37 were SARS-CoV-2 specific was not confirmed. Only two mild cases were covered in the study, and larger cohorts including severe cases with pre-infection samples were considered necessary. Contracting CD4+ clones were located mainly in the CM and EM memory subsets, whereas CD8+ clones were found to be enriched in EMRA. From day 15 to 85, contracting clones showed balanced CD4/CD8 phenotypes, whereas a second wave of clones that expanded from day 15 to 37 leaned towards CD4+.

Of note for this clonotype: This clone's antigen is unknown. One base away there is no much larger clone; base qualities are not given.

Sequenced: PBMCs or a T cell subset sorted from them (not recorded which). The clonotype comes from an adult woman who had mild COVID-19 (a few samples of this study predate the infection). The sample titles of this study are shuffled in the database, so cell type and time point are left out; the donor was told from shared clones. Rearrangement joined TRBV7-2 to TRBJ2-1, with TRBD1 perhaps the D gene, on 6 matching bases. The CDR3 protein sequence reads: CASGLLKGTSDNEQFF. In nucleotides, the sequence is TGTGCCAGCGGCCTCCTGAAGGGGACATCCGACAATGAGCAGTTCTTC.